This T cell receptor beta chain was sequenced during a study of T cells in Graves' hyperthyroidism and ophthalmopathy. Overall study: At the time of initial diagnosis and before any treatment, peripheral blood was collected.

There were TCR beta CDR3 regions amplified from RNA transcripts. HTBI primers were employed in a first-round RT-PCR of the TCR CDR3. Via MiXCR, TCRdb re-called the multiplex PCR reads, giving one row per CDR3 protein. Altogether about 740,000 distinct CDR3 sequences are present, 14% being singletons, with the ten largest covering approximately 10%. Study conclusions and caveats: Before onset, ophthalmopathy was predicted by the model a median approximately 6.5 months earlier. Most thyroid-expanded clonotypes above 0.001 were also found in blood.

This clonotype appeared many times. Its target is unknown. V gave up 2 bases and J gave up 0 bases, with 10 bases separating them. The CDR3 sequence is 15 residues long. CDR1 and CDR2 from the germline V gene are LNHNV and YYDKDF (reference sequence). Material: blood. The receptor's source is a woman under 30 with Graves' hyperthyroidism. The chain is built from TRBV15 and TRBJ1-1; D is undetermined. Here the CDR3 reads CATSRLAGVNTEAFF. CDR3 nucleotides: TGTGCCACCAGCAGACTCGCGGGCGTGAACACTGAAGCTTTCTTT.